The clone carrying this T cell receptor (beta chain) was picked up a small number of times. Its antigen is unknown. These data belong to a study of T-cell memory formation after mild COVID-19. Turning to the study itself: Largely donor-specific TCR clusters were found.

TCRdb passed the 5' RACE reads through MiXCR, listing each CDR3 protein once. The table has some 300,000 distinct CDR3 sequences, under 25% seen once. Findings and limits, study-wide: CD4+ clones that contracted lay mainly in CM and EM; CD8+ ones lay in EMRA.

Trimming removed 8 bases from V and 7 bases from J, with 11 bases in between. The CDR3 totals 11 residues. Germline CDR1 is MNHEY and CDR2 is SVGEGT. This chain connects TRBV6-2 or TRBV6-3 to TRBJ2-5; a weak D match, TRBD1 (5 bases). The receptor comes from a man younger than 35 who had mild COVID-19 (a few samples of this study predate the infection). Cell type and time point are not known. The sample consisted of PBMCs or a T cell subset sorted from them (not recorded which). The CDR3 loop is CASGLGPTQYF. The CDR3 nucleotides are TGTGCCAGCGGGTTGGGGCCGACCCAGTACTTC.